This T cell receptor beta chain was sequenced during a study of T cell changes during pregnancy in multiple sclerosis. CDR1 is SGHRS, CDR2 YFSETQ, per germline. V was shortened by 1 base and J by 10 bases, with 18 bases between the two germline ends. This CDR3 comprises 15 residues. Here immunoSEQ multiplex PCR was the method, and the copy in TCRdb shows in-frame clones only, minus some. This table has tens of thousands of clones, roughly nine tenths appearing once. The TCR comes from a female donor with multiple sclerosis, enrolled in a pregnancy study. This chain links TRBV5-1 with TRBJ2-1; the D gene is possibly TRBD1 (5 bases). Source: CD4+ T cells from peripheral blood mononuclear cells, taken in the first trimester of pregnancy. The chain's CDR3 is CASSLTAIRAGEQFF. As DNA, the CDR3 is TGCGCCAGCAGCTTGACCGCGATCAGGGCAGGGGAGCAGTTCTTC.